This passage covers 21 T cell receptor beta chains from one sample sequenced in a study of response to subunit inactivated influenza vaccine. TCRdb analysed the RT-PCR reads with MiXCR anew, one entry per CDR3 protein. The repertoire consists of more than 500,000 distinct CDR3 sequences, with approximately 10% occurring once and the leading ten covering about 11%. These data were likewise used in another study, on T cells expressing NK-cell markers. Turning to that study: Making the TCR beta cDNA relied on 5'RACE template switching with UMIs.

Sequencing used PBMCs from blood, obtained on the day of vaccination. All receptors derive from a middle-aged man who received an inactivated influenza vaccine.

This clonotype was counted at least ten times. The rearrangement links TRBV6-1 to TRBJ2-2; 10 positions match TRBD2. Looked up from germline, CDR1 is MNHNS and CDR2 is SASEGT. The ends lost 7 bases at V and 0 bases at J; junction bases unmatched: 5. CDR3 length: 16 residues. CDR3: CASNKGLAANTGELFF. CDR3 sequence (DNA): TGTGCCAGCAATAAAGGACTAGCGGCGAACACCGGGGAGCTGTTTTTT.

Comment on this clonotype: It may be a read error: a sequence one base away is much more abundant. Here the CDR3 DNA reads TGCGCCAGCTGCCAAGATGGCGGGAGGGGGGAGCAGTTCTTC. This sequence encodes CASCQDGGRGEQFF. The V gene is TRBV4-3, the J gene TRBJ2-1, with 9 bases identical to TRBD2. There are 14 residues in the CDR3. The V gene's germline CDR1 is LGHNA and CDR2 YSLEER.

The genes are TRBV5-1 and TRBJ1-3; 7 nucleotides align to TRBD1. Germline V gives CDR1 SGHRS, CDR2 YFSETQ. Trimming cost V 4 bases and J 2 bases; bases outside gene matches: 9. This CDR3 comprises 16 residues. Written as DNA, the CDR3 is TGCGCCAGCAGCATGACACTGACAGGGCCTGGAAACACCATATATTTT. Protein product: CASSMTLTGPGNTIYF.

This clonotype has ten or more counts. The chain combines TRBV20-1 with TRBJ2-3; the match to TRBD1 covers 9 bases. The CDR3 spans 14 residues. V lost 1 base to trimming and J lost 3 bases; unmatched junction nucleotides: 2. Germline values: CDR1 DFQATT, CDR2 SNEGSKA (reference sequence). The CDR3 loop is CSARGDRVTDTQYF. Here the CDR3 DNA reads TGCAGTGCTAGAGGGGACAGGGTTACAGATACGCAGTATTTT.

This clonotype has only a few counts. This chain links TRBV5-5 with TRBJ2-7; D is perhaps TRBD2 (6 bases). Germline V CDR1 and CDR2: SGHKS, YYEKEE (reference sequence). Trimming cost V 3 bases and J 0 bases, with 19 bases left between them. The CDR3 loop spans 17 amino acids. CDR3 amino acids: CASSSTPGDSSSYEQYF. In DNA form, the CDR3 reads TGTGCCAGCAGCTCGACCCCGGGGGATTCTAGCTCCTACGAGCAGTACTTC.

This clonotype turned up a few times. The J gene is TRBJ1-6, the V gene TRBV3-1, with D unclear. This CDR3 is 14 amino acids long. Germline V CDR1 and CDR2: LGHDT, YNNKEL (reference sequence). The V gene lost 2 bases and the J gene lost 9 bases, with 11 bases spanning the gap. The chain's CDR3 is CASSQWAGGSPLHF. The DNA of the CDR3 is TGTGCCAGCAGCCAATGGGCAGGAGGTTCACCCCTCCACTTT.

There are a few counts of this clonotype. The CDR3 DNA is TGTGCCTGGAGTGGAGGGACAGGGACTAATGAAAAACTGTTTTTT. This codes for CAWSGGTGTNEKLFF. The V gene is TRBV30, the J gene TRBJ1-4; 9 bases match TRBD1. Per the germline V gene, CDR1 is GTSNPN and CDR2 is SVGIG (reference sequence). V lost 1 base, J lost 2 bases, and 2 bases stayed unmatched. The CDR3 totals 15 residues.

This clonotype was observed a handful of times. The V call is TRBV20-1, the J call TRBJ1-1; D uncertain. Trimming took 0 bases from V and 3 from J, leaving 11 bases between them. The CDR3 is made up of 14 amino acids. Germline V gene lookup returns CDR1 DFQATT and CDR2 SNEGSKA (reference sequence). As DNA, the CDR3 is TGCAGTGCTAGAGATCCCTTTCTCGACACTGAAGCTTTCTTT. This gives the protein CSARDPFLDTEAFF.

Only a few counts were recorded for this clonotype. This chain links TRBV12-3 or TRBV12-4 with TRBJ2-3, with 7 bases aligning to TRBD2. V was clipped by 2 bases and J by 6 bases; unmatched bases: 5. This CDR3 comprises 14 residues. The chain's CDR3 is CASSLIGGFDTQYF. For the CDR3, the DNA is TGTGCCAGCAGTTTAATCGGGGGGTTTGATACGCAGTATTTT.

The chain carries TRBV12-3 or TRBV12-4 and TRBJ2-2, with D perhaps being TRBD1 or TRBD2 (5 bases each). CDR3 length equals 15 residues. Trimming cost V 2 bases and J 3 bases, with 10 bases left between them. This CDR3 is CASSLFMGDTGELFF. The CDR3 nucleotides are TGTGCCAGCAGTTTATTTATGGGGGACACCGGGGAGCTGTTTTTT.

Note on this clonotype: The germline gene is not matched at one end of the junction; a read error may be the cause. J is TRBJ2-7 and V is TRBV27; D call uncertain. The length of the CDR3 is 15 residues. Germline CDR1 and CDR2: MNHEY and SMNVEV (reference sequence). The CDR3 region is CTSSLVGFAFYEQYF. Here the CDR3 DNA reads TGCACCAGCAGTTTAGTGGGGTTCGCCTTCTACGAGCAGTACTTC.

A few counts support this clonotype. This chain links TRBV13 with TRBJ1-5, with D unresolved. V gave up 0 bases and J gave up 7 bases, with 13 bases separating them. Germline values: CDR1 PRHDT, CDR2 FYEKMQ (reference sequence). The CDR3 runs to 15 residues. CDR3 sequence: CASSLGRGAGQPQHF. CDR3 nucleotide sequence: TGTGCCAGCAGCTTAGGCCGGGGAGCGGGGCAGCCCCAGCATTTT.

This rearrangement joins TRBV11-2 to TRBJ2-7, with 14 bases identical to TRBD2. V was pared by 0 bases and J by 1 base, with 2 bases of the junction left unmatched. Germline lookup yields CDR1 SGHAT and CDR2 FQNNGV. The CDR3 length is 17 residues. The CDR3 DNA is TGTGCCAGCAGCTTAGAGACTAGCGGGGGGGGGTCCTACGAGCAGTACTTC. This encodes CASSLETSGGGSYEQYF. The full variable domain, completed using reference TRBV11-2 and TRBJ2-7, is EAGVAQSPRYKIIEKRQSVAFWCNPISGHATLYWYQQILGQGPKLLIQFQNNGVVDDSQLPKDRFSAERLKGVDSTLKIQPAKLEDSAVYLCASSLETSGGGSYEQYFGPGTRLTVT.

The chain uses TRBV12-3 or TRBV12-4 and TRBJ2-2; 10 bases match TRBD1. V lost 6 bases, J lost 2 bases, and 6 bases stayed unmatched. This CDR3 region has 16 residues. The CDR3 loop is CASRPRDRGNTGELFF. In nucleotides, the CDR3 is TGTGCCAGCAGACCCCGGGACAGGGGAAACACCGGGGAGCTGTTTTTT.

The gene calls are TRBV28 and TRBJ2-5, with 8 bases that match TRBD1. V shed 6 bases and J 2 bases; nucleotides not matched to a gene: 8. The length of the CDR3 is 15 residues. Looked up from germline, CDR1 is MDHEN and CDR2 is SYDVKM. The CDR3 protein is CASRGQGAGQETQYF. In DNA form, the CDR3 reads TGTGCCAGCAGGGGCCAGGGGGCCGGGCAAGAGACCCAGTACTTC.

This clonotype was seen more than once but under ten times. The CDR3 loop reads CAWSSQGSREKLFF. DNA for the CDR3: TGTGCCTGGAGTAGCCAGGGGAGTCGTGAAAAACTGTTTTTT. The rearrangement uses TRBV30 and TRBJ1-4; D is perhaps TRBD1 (6 bases). Deletions cut 2 bases from V and 7 bases from J, with 14 bases between. This CDR3 has 14 amino acids. Germline assignment: CDR1 GTSNPN and CDR2 SVGIG (reference sequence).

V gene TRBV7-6 combines with J gene TRBJ2-7; no firm D call. Germline V gene data show CDR1 as SGHVS and CDR2 as FNYEAQ. V was cut by 4 bases and J by 6 bases, with 10 bases left in between. The CDR3 is made up of 12 amino acids. The chain's CDR3 is CASSSFGPEQYF. Here the CDR3 DNA reads TGTGCCAGCAGCTCATTTGGGCCCGAGCAGTACTTC. Full variable domain (remainder filled in from reference TRBV7-6 and TRBJ2-7): GAGVSQSPRYKVTKRGQDVALRCDPISGHVSLYWYRQALGQGPEFLTYFNYEAQQDKSGLPNDRFSAERPEGSISTLTIQRTEQRDSAMYRCASSSFGPEQYFGPGTRLTVT.

This clonotype was counted ten times or more. The chain recombines TRBV20-1 with TRBJ2-7; a possible D gene is TRBD1 (5 bases). V gave up 7 bases and J gave up 1 base, with 23 bases separating them. The CDR3 sequence is 16 residues long. CDR1 is DFQATT and CDR2 is SNEGSKA in the germline V gene (reference sequence). DNA of the CDR3: TGCAGTGTCAGTTCCTTTGAAGACAGTGCTTCCTACGAGCAGTACTTC. This encodes CSVSSFEDSASYEQYF.

The chain combines TRBV5-1 with TRBJ2-6; D unresolved. CDR1 is SGHRS and CDR2 is YFSETQ in the germline V gene. The CDR3 sequence is 15 residues long. V lost 4 bases and J 4 bases, leaving 12 bases between the germline ends. The CDR3 DNA sequence: TGCGCCAGCAGCCCTATTCCCCTCGGGGCCAACGTCCTGACTTTC. Its translation is CASSPIPLGANVLTF.

In this sample, this clonotype turned up a few times. The chain couples TRBV12-3 or TRBV12-4 to TRBJ2-5; D may be TRBD1 (7 bases). The CDR3 contains 16 residues. Trimming removed 4 bases from V and 6 bases from J, with 21 bases in between. For the CDR3, the DNA is TGTGCCAGCAGTTCCTGGGGGGACAGAACCTCTCAGACCCAGTACTTC. Encoded protein: CASSSWGDRTSQTQYF.

The gene calls are TRBV29-1 and TRBJ2-1, with TRBD2 matching over 11 bases. The trim removed 6 bases at V and 9 bases at J, leaving 13 bases unmatched. Per the germline V gene, CDR1 is SQVTM and CDR2 is ANQGSEA. There are 15 residues in the CDR3. The CDR3 DNA reads TGCAGCGTGGGGCGGCTAGCGGGAGGTGGTAGTGAGCAGTTCTTC. This codes for CSVGRLAGGGSEQFF.